These 20 T cell receptor beta chains were sequenced from one sample in a study of a mutant IDH1 vaccine in newly diagnosed glioma. The antigens for these receptors are not known. Described time point: week 47, end of study. Each vaccine dose was 300 ug of mutant IDH1 20-mer peptide, with topical imiquimod. Sequencing used immunoSEQ multiplex PCR; TCRdb keeps in-frame clones, though not all of them. The table has about 50,000 clones, 84% seen once. The sequences come from PBMCs, collected from a glioma patient whose treatment included an IDH1 peptide vaccine. The source of these receptors is a woman aged 30 to 39 with glioma. Some clones in this sample may be carry-over from other donors' samples.

V usage is TRBV30 and J usage is TRBJ1-5; D gene ambiguous. The ends were cut back, 0 bases at V and 8 bases at J, with 14 bases in the middle. Per germline, CDR1 GTSNPN and CDR2 SVGIG (reference sequence). The CDR3 extends over 14 amino acids. The CDR3 loop reads CAWSVGSGKEPQHF. The CDR3 bases are TGTGCCTGGAGTGTAGGTTCGGGGAAAGAGCCCCAGCATTTT.

The chain couples TRBV7-8 to TRBJ2-7; a possible D gene is TRBD1 (6 bases). The germline V gene encodes CDR1 SGHVS and CDR2 FQNEAQ. This CDR3 has 14 amino acids. V lost 5 bases, J lost 2 bases, and 13 bases lay in between. CDR3: CASSKTGIPYEQYF. CDR3 nucleotide sequence: TGTGCCAGCAGCAAAACAGGGATTCCCTACGAGCAGTACTTC.

This chain uses TRBV28 with TRBJ2-5; the D gene could be TRBD1 or TRBD2 (5 bases each). V was shortened by 3 bases and J by 5 bases, with 19 bases between the two germline ends. Germline V gives CDR1 MDHEN, CDR2 SYDVKM. This CDR3 is built from 16 residues. CDR3 in amino acids: CASSFRTPRDRETQYF. The CDR3 DNA reads as TGTGCCAGCAGTTTCCGTACCCCCAGGGACCGGGAGACCCAGTACTTC.

The rearrangement joins TRBV6-6 to TRBJ2-2, with TRBD1 identical over 8 bases. Germline-derived CDR1 and CDR2 are MNHNY and SVGAGI (reference sequence). The ends lost 6 bases at V and 4 bases at J; junction bases unmatched: 4. This CDR3 spans 14 amino acids. CDR3 amino acids: CASRTGVSTGELFF. The DNA of the CDR3 is TGTGCCAGCAGGACAGGGGTGAGCACCGGGGAGCTGTTTTTT.

The chain carries TRBV15 and TRBJ1-5; D not resolved. The germline V gene encodes CDR1 LNHNV and CDR2 YYDKDF (reference sequence). V shed 0 bases and J shed 3 bases, with 6 bases lying between them. The CDR3 has 14 amino acids. The CDR3 region has the DNA TGTGCCACCAGCAGAGAACTGAACAATCAGCCCCAGCATTTT. This sequence encodes CATSRELNNQPQHF.

V usage is TRBV7-2 and J usage is TRBJ2-2, with D tentatively TRBD1 (5 bases). The length of the CDR3 is 15 residues. CDR1 and CDR2 (germline): SGHTA, FQGNSA. Trimming stripped 3 bases from V and 3 bases from J, with 11 bases between. The CDR3 bases are TGTGCCAGCAGCTTCAGACAGTCCCACACCGGGGAGCTGTTTTTT. Its protein product is CASSFRQSHTGELFF.

In this sample, this clone turned up a few times. The chain recombines TRBV5-1 with TRBJ2-2; perhaps TRBD1 as D (6 bases). The germline gives CDR1 SGHRS, CDR2 YFSETQ. This CDR3 comprises 14 residues. V gave up 4 bases and J gave up 1 base, with 8 bases separating them. The CDR3 loop is CASSRGQNTGELFF. The DNA for the CDR3 is TGCGCCAGCAGCCGGGGACAGAACACCGGGGAGCTGTTTTTT.

The genes are TRBV6-1 and TRBJ1-5; TRBD1 matches 7 bases. From germline, CDR1 is MNHNS and CDR2 SASEGT. After removal of 4 bases from V and 4 bases from J, the junction contained 4 bases not matched to a gene. The CDR3 is 14 amino acids. The CDR3 nucleotides are TGTGCCAGCAGTGTTGCACAGGGGAATCAGCCCCAGCATTTT. Its protein is CASSVAQGNQPQHF.

The gene calls are TRBV5-6 and TRBJ2-2; D is possibly TRBD2 (5 bases). V was clipped by 1 base and J by 4 bases, with 20 bases between them. Germline V CDR1 and CDR2: SGHDT, YYEEEE. There are 18 residues in the CDR3. In nucleotides, the CDR3 is TGTGCCAGCAGCTTGACCCCTGACGGAATCGAGGGCACCGGGGAGCTGTTTTTT. Translating gives CASSLTPDGIEGTGELFF.

The chain employs TRBV29-1 and TRBJ1-1; D gene unclear. The CDR3 has 15 residues. The germline V gene encodes CDR1 SQVTM and CDR2 ANQGSEA. Trimming shortened V by 4 bases and J by 4 bases, and 19 bases separated the two germline ends. The DNA for the CDR3 is TGCAGCGTTGTGGGTCCTTCCTCTCCATCCACTGAAGCTTTCTTT. Translation gives CSVVGPSSPSTEAFF.

This clone was counted only a few times. The gene calls are TRBV27 and TRBJ1-1; D perhaps matches TRBD1 (5 bases). Trimming removed 6 bases from V and 4 bases from J, with 18 bases in between. CDR1 and CDR2 from the germline V gene are MNHEY and SMNVEV (reference sequence). The CDR3 loop spans 15 amino acids. Here the CDR3 DNA reads TGTGCCAGCAGATACGCTGGGGGGTTTGGCACTGAAGCTTTCTTT. Its protein product is CASRYAGGFGTEAFF.

The V and J genes are TRBV7-2 and TRBJ2-4; possibly TRBD1 or TRBD2 for D (5 bases each). The germline V and J ends were trimmed by 6 bases and 1 base, with 16 bases remaining between them. CDR3 size: 16 residues. CDR1 and CDR2 from the germline V gene are SGHTA and FQGNSA. This chain's CDR3 is CASSHTSWGAKNIQYF. In DNA form, the CDR3 reads TGTGCCAGCAGTCATACTAGTTGGGGGGCCAAAAACATTCAGTACTTC. Combining the CDR3 with reference TRBV7-2 and TRBJ2-4 gives the whole variable domain GAGVSQSPSNKVTEKGKDVELRCDPISGHTALYWYRQSLGQGLEFLIYFQGNSAPDKSGLPSDRFSAERTGGSVSTLTIQRTQQEDSAVYLCASSHTSWGAKNIQYFGAGTRLSVL.

The chain combines TRBV5-1 with TRBJ2-3, with 8 bases that match TRBD2. V lost 5 bases and J lost 0; bases outside the gene matches: 5. The CDR3 is made up of 15 amino acids. The V gene's germline CDR1 is SGHRS and CDR2 YFSETQ. Here the CDR3 DNA reads TGCGCCAGCAGTCGGGAGGGTGGGAGCACAGATACGCAGTATTTT. Translation: CASSREGGSTDTQYF.

This clone was observed a few times. The rearrangement links TRBV30 to TRBJ1-5; the D gene is possibly TRBD1 (6 bases). Trimming took 3 bases from V and 2 from J, leaving 17 bases between them. CDR3 length: 16 residues. Looked up from germline, CDR1 is GTSNPN and CDR2 is SVGIG (reference sequence). The DNA of the CDR3 is TGTGCCTGGAGCCCTGTGGGGGCAGTCGGCAATCAGCCCCAGCATTTT. Translated, it gives CAWSPVGAVGNQPQHF.

The chain employs TRBV29-1 and TRBJ1-1; a possible D gene is TRBD1 (6 bases). The CDR3 has 12 residues. Trimming pared 0 bases from V and 11 bases from J, leaving 13 bases between. Germline V gene lookup returns CDR1 SQVTM and CDR2 ANQGSEA. The DNA of the CDR3 is TGCAGCGTTGAAGAGGGAAAGGGGGACGCTTTCTTT. Its protein is CSVEEGKGDAFF. The variable domain in full, with the rest retrieved from reference TRBV29-1 and TRBJ1-1, is SAVISQKPSRDICQRGTSLTIQCQVDSQVTMMFWYRQQPGQSLTLIATANQGSEATYESGFVIDKFPISRPNLTFSTLTVSNMSPEDSSIYLCSVEEGKGDAFFGQGTRLTVV.

A remark on this clone: Other nucleotide sequences in the sample specify the same CDR3. The gene calls are TRBV18 and TRBJ1-1; D is uncertain. Trimming left V 2 bases short and J 8 bases short, with 9 bases between. Germline V lookup: CDR1 KGHSH, CDR2 LQKENI. The CDR3 runs 12 residues. Here the CDR3 reads CASSPTGVEAFF. In DNA, the CDR3 is TGTGCCAGCTCACCAACCGGGGTGGAAGCTTTCTTT. Complete variable domain (other parts from reference TRBV18 and TRBJ1-1): NAGVMQNPRHLVRRRGQEARLRCSPMKGHSHVYWYRQLPEEGLKFMVYLQKENIIDESGMPKERFSAEFPKEGPSILRIQQVVRGDSAAYFCASSPTGVEAFFGQGTRLTVV.

The chain is built from TRBV7-6 and TRBJ1-3; D ambiguous. CDR1 and CDR2 from the germline V gene are SGHVS and FNYEAQ. The CDR3 covers 17 residues. V lost 4 bases to trimming and J lost 0 bases, with 16 bases between them. DNA of the CDR3: TGTGCCAGCAGCTCTTCCCCCACGGCGAGCTCTGGAAACACCATATATTTT. Its translation is CASSSSPTASSGNTIYF. The variable domain in full, with the rest retrieved from reference TRBV7-6 and TRBJ1-3, is GAGVSQSPRYKVTKRGQDVALRCDPISGHVSLYWYRQALGQGPEFLTYFNYEAQQDKSGLPNDRFSAERPEGSISTLTIQRTEQRDSAMYRCASSSSPTASSGNTIYFGEGSWLTVV.

This chain uses TRBV6-5 with TRBJ2-7, with TRBD2 identical over 8 bases. The junction had 4 bases not matched to a gene; V was cut back by 0 bases and J by 0 bases. The germline V gene has CDR1 MNHEY and CDR2 SVGAGI. The CDR3 consists of 16 residues. The CDR3 DNA reads TGTGCCAGCAGTTACTCGGCGGGAGGCTACTCCTACGAGCAGTACTTC. Its translation: CASSYSAGGYSYEQYF.

The J gene is TRBJ1-1, the V gene TRBV6-1; TRBD1 matches 8 bases. Germline trimming cut 6 bases from V and 1 base from J; bases unmatched to any gene: 4. The CDR3 sequence is 14 residues long. Germline V lookup: CDR1 MNHNS, CDR2 SASEGT. CDR3 region: CASRTGTGNTEAFF. Written as DNA, the CDR3 is TGTGCCAGCAGGACTGGGACAGGGAACACTGAAGCTTTCTTT.

The chain has TRBV10-1 and TRBJ2-2, with 8 bases lining up with TRBD2. The J segment lost 4 bases and the V segment lost 3 bases, leaving 7 bases of the junction unmatched. Germline V gene lookup returns CDR1 WNHNN and CDR2 SYGVQD (reference sequence). The CDR3 is made up of 16 amino acids. The CDR3 nucleotides read TGCGCCAGCAGTGAAAGAGCGGGAGTGGGCACCGGGGAGCTGTTTTTT. Protein product: CASSERAGVGTGELFF.